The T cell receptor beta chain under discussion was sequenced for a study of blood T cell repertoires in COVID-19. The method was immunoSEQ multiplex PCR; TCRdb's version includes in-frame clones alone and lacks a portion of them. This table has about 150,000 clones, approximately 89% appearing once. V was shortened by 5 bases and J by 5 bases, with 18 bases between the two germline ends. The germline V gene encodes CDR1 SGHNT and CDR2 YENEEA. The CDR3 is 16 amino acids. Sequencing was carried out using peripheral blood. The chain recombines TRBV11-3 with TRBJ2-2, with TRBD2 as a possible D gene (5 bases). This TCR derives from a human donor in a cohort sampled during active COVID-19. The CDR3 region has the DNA TGTGCCAGCAGCCCTGGTGAGGGCTCTAGTACCGGGGAGCTGTTTTTT. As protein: CASSPGEGSSTGELFF.